This is a list of T cell receptor beta chains from one sample in a study of beta chain features in type 1 diabetes. Assay used: immunoSEQ multiplex PCR; TCRdb lists only in-frame clones, some missing. The sample has under 400,000 clones, around 15% seen once. Specimen: central memory CD4+ T cells from blood. Source of these receptors: a young man in good health. Both conserved end residues are part of each CDR3. D genes are given only for firm matches. Size values are once, few and many counts, or a class for expanded clones, and some rows have none.

CDR3 DNA: TGTGCCAGCAGCTTGGGCCTCAACACTGAAGCTTTCTTT
CDR3 protein: CASSLGLNTEAFF
clone size: few
V gene: TRBV5-6
J gene: TRBJ1-1
D gene: -

CDR3 DNA: TGTGCCAGCAGTGAGATTTTCAGGGGGGCTTCACCCCTCCACTTT
CDR3 protein: CASSEIFRGASPLHF
clone size: -
V gene: TRBV2
J gene: TRBJ1-6
D gene: TRBD1

CDR3 DNA: TGTGCCAGCTGCAGGACAGGCTCGCAGGGGGCTTTCTTT
CDR3 protein: CASCRTGSQGAFF
clone size: few
V gene: TRBV11-2
J gene: TRBJ1-1
D gene: TRBD1

CDR3 DNA: TGTGCCAGCAGCCCCGACAGGGGGCGGGGTGGCTACACCTTC
CDR3 protein: CASSPDRGRGGYTF
clone size: -
V gene: TRBV6-6
J gene: TRBJ1-2
D gene: TRBD1

CDR3 DNA: TGTGCCAGCAGCGTAGACTACCGCACAGATACGCAGTATTTT
CDR3 protein: CASSVDYRTDTQYF
clone size: few
V gene: TRBV9
J gene: TRBJ2-3
D gene: -

CDR3 DNA: TGTGCCACCAGCAGGGCATTGACCGGGGCTCTGGCCGGGGAGCTGTTTTTT
CDR3 protein: CATSRALTGALAGELFF
clone size: many
V gene: TRBV15
J gene: TRBJ2-2
D gene: -

CDR3 DNA: TGTGCCAGCAGCCAAGATAAGAGGGGGCGAGGCACAGATACGCAGTATTTT
CDR3 protein: CASSQDKRGRGTDTQYF
clone size: few
V gene: TRBV14
J gene: TRBJ2-3
D gene: TRBD1

CDR3 DNA: TGCAGCGTTTCAGTGGCCACGAACTATGGCTACACCTTC
CDR3 protein: CSVSVATNYGYTF
clone size: many
V gene: TRBV29-1
J gene: TRBJ1-2
D gene: -

CDR3 DNA: TGTGCCAGCAGCTTAGCACAAGGGGGCAATTCACCCCTCCACTTT
CDR3 protein: CASSLAQGGNSPLHF
clone size: -
V gene: TRBV7-2
J gene: TRBJ1-6
D gene: TRBD1

CDR3 DNA: TGCGCCAGCAGCTTGGAAGTAGTTACAGATACGCAGTATTTT
CDR3 protein: CASSLEVVTDTQYF
clone size: -
V gene: TRBV5-1
J gene: TRBJ2-3
D gene: -

CDR3 DNA: TGCAGCGTTGCAAGGGGGGCATCAGATACGCAGTATTTT
CDR3 protein: CSVARGASDTQYF
clone size: many
V gene: TRBV29-1
J gene: TRBJ2-3
D gene: -

CDR3 DNA: TGTGCCAGCAGTTACCAGATTCCATCCTACGAGCAGTACTTC
CDR3 protein: CASSYQIPSYEQYF
clone size: -
V gene: TRBV6-5
J gene: TRBJ2-7
D gene: -